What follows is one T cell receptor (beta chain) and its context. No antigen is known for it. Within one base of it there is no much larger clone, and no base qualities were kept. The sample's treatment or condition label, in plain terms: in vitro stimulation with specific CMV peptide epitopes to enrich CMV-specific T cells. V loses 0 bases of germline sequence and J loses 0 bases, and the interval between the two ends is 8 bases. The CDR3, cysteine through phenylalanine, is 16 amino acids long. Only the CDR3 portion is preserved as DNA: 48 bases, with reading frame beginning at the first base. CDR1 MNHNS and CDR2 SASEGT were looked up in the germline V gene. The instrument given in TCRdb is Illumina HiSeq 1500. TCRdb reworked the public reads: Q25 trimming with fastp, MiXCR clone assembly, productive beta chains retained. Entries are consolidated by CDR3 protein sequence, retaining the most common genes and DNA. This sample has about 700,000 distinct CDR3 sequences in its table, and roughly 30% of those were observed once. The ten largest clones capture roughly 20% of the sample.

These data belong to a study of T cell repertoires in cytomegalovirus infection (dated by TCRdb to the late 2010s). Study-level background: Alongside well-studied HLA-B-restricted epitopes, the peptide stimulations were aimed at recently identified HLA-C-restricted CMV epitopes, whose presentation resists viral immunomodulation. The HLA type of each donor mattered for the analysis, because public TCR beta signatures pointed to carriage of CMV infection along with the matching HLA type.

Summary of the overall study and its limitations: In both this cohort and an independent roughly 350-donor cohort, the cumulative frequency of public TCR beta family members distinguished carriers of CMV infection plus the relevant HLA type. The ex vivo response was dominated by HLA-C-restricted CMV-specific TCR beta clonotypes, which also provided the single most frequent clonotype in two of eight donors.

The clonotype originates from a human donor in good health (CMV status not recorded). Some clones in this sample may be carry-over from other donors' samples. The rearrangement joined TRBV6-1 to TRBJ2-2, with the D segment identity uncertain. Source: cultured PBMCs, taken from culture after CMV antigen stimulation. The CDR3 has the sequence CASSEALPTNTGELFF. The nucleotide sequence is TGTGCCAGCAGTGAAGCGCTTCCGACGAACACCGGGGAGCTGTTTTTT.